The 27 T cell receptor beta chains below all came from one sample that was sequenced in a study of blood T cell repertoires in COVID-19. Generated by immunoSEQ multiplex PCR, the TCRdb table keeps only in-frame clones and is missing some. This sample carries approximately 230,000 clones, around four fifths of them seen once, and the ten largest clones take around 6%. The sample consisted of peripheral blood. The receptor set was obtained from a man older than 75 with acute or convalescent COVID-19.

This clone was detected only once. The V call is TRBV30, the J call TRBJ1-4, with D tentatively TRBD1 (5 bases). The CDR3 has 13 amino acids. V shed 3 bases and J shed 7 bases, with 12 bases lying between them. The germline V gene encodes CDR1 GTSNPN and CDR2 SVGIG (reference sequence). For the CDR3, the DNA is TGTGCCTGGAGCCACGGGGGGGTTGAAAAACTGTTTTTT. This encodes CAWSHGGVEKLFF.

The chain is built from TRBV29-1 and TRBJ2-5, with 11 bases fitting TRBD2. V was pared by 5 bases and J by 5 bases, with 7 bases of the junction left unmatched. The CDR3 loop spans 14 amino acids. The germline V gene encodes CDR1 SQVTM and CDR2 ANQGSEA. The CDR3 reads CSVTGLAAKETQYF. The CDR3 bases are TGCAGCGTTACGGGACTAGCGGCGAAGGAGACCCAGTACTTC.

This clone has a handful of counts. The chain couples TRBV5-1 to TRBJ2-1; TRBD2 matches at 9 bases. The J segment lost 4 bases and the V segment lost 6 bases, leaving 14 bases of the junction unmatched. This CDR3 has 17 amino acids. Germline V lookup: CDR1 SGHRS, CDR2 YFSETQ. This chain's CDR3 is CASIPGTSQGLYNEQFF. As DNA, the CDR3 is TGCGCCAGCATCCCCGGGACTAGCCAGGGACTTTACAATGAGCAGTTCTTC.

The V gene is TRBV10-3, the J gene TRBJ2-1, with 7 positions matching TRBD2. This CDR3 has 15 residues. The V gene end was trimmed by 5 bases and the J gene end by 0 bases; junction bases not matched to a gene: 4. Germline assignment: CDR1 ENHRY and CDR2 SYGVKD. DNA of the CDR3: TGTGCCATCAGTCCCGGGACTACCTCCTACAATGAGCAGTTCTTC. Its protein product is CAISPGTTSYNEQFF.

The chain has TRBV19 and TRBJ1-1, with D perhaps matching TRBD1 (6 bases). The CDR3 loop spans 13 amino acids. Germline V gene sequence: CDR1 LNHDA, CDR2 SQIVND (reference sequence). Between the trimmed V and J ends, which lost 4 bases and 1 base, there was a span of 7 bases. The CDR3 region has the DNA TGTGCCAGTAGTACGGGACAGAACACTGAAGCTTTCTTT. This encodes CASSTGQNTEAFF.

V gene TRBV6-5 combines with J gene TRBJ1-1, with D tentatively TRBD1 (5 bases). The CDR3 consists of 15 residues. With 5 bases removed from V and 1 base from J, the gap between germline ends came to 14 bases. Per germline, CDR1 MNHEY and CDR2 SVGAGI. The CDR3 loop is CASSPASGGNTEAFF. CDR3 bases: TGTGCCAGCAGTCCCGCCTCGGGGGGGAACACTGAAGCTTTCTTT.

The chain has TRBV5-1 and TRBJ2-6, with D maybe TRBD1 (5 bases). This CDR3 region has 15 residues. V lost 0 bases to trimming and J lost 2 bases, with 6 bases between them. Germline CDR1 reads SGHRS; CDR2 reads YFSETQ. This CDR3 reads CASSLEGPGANVLTF. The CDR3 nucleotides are TGCGCCAGCAGCTTGGAGGGGCCTGGGGCCAACGTCCTGACTTTC.

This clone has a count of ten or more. CDR3 in DNA: TGCGCCAGCAGCTTCTCCGGGGAGCTGTTTTTT. It yields the protein CASSFSGELFF. This chain links TRBV5-1 with TRBJ2-2; D remains ambiguous. Germline CDR1 reads SGHRS; CDR2 reads YFSETQ. This CDR3 has 11 amino acids. Trimming shortened V by 2 bases and J by 6 bases, and 2 bases separated the two germline ends.

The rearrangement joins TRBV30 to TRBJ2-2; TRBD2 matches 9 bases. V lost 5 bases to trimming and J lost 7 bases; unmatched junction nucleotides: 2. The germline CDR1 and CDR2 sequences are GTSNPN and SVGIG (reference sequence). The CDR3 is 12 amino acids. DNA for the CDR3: TGTGCCTGGTTGCGGGGGGGCGGGGAGCTGTTTTTT. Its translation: CAWLRGGGELFF.

This chain's CDR3 is CATSVSGTYNEQFF. CDR3 DNA: TGTGCCACATCTGTTTCAGGAACCTACAATGAGCAGTTCTTC. The genes are TRBV24-1 and TRBJ2-1; D gene unclear. CDR1 KGHDR and CDR2 SFDVKD come from the germline V gene. The CDR3 extends over 14 amino acids. V shed 10 bases and J shed 2 bases, with 14 bases lying between them.

CDR3 DNA sequence: TGTGCCAGCAGCCAAAGAGGGACAGGATGGGAAAAACTGTTTTTT. It yields the protein CASSQRGTGWEKLFF. J is TRBJ1-4 and V is TRBV3-1 (or the pseudogene TRBV3-2); 8 bases fit TRBD1. Germline V gene lookup returns CDR1 LGHDT and CDR2 YNNKEL (reference sequence). V lost 2 bases, J lost 8 bases, and 7 bases stayed unmatched. The CDR3 is made up of 15 amino acids.

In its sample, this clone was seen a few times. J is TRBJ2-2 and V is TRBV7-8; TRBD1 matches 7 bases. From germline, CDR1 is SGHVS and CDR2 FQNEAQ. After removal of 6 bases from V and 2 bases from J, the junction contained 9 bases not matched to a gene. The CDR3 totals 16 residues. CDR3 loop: CASRKIGTANTGELFF. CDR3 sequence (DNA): TGTGCCAGCAGAAAGATAGGGACAGCCAACACCGGGGAGCTGTTTTTT.

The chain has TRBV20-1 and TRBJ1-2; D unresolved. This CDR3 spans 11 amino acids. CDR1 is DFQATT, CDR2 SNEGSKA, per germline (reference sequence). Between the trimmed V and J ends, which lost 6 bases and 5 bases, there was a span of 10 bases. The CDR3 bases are TGCAGTGCCCCTACAGAGTATGGCTACACCTTC. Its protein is CSAPTEYGYTF.

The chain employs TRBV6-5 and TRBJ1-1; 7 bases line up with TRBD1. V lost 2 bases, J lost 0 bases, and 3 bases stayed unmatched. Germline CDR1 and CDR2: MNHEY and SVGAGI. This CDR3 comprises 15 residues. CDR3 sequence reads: CASSYRDRLNTEAFF. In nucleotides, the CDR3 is TGTGCCAGCAGTTACCGGGACAGACTGAACACTGAAGCTTTCTTT.

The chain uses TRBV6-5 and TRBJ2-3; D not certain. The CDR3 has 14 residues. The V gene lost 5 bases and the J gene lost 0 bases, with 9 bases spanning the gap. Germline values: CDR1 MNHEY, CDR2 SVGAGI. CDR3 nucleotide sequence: TGTGCCAGCAGTCAGACACCTAGCACAGATACGCAGTATTTT. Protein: CASSQTPSTDTQYF.

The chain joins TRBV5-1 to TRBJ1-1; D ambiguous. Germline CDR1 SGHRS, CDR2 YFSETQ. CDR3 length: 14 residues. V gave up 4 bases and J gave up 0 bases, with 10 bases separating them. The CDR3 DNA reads TGCGCCAGCAGCCCAGACACCCTGAACACTGAAGCTTTCTTT. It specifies CASSPDTLNTEAFF.

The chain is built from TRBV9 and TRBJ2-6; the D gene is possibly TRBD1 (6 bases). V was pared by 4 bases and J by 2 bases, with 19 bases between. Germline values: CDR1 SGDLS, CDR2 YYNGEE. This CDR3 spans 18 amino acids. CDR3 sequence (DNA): TGTGCCAGCAGCCCAGGGCAGGGGTATAGGACTGGGGCCAACGTCCTGACTTTC. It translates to CASSPGQGYRTGANVLTF.

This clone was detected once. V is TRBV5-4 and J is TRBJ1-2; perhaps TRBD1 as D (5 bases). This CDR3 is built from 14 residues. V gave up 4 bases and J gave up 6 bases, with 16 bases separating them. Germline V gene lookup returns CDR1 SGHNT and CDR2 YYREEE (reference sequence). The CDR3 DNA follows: TGTGCCAGCAGCGCGGGACTGTTGTACGATGGCTACACCTTC. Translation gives CASSAGLLYDGYTF. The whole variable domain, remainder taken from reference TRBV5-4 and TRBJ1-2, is ETGVTQSPTHLIKTRGQQVTLRCSSQSGHNTVSWYQQALGQGPQFIFQYYREEENGRGNFPPRFSGLQFPNYSSELNVNALELDDSALYLCASSAGLLYDGYTFGSGTRLTVV.

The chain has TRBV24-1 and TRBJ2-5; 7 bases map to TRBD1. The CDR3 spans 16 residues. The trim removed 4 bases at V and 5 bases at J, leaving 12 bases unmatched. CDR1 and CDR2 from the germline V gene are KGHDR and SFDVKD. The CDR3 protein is CATSDGDRVIGETQYF. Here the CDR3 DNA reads TGTGCCACCAGTGACGGTGACAGGGTGATAGGGGAGACCCAGTACTTC.

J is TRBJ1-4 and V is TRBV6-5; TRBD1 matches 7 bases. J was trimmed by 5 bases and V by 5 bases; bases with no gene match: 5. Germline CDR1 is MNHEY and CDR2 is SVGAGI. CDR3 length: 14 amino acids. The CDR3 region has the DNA TGTGCCAGCAGTAAGACAGGGTACAATGAAAAACTGTTTTTT. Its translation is CASSKTGYNEKLFF.

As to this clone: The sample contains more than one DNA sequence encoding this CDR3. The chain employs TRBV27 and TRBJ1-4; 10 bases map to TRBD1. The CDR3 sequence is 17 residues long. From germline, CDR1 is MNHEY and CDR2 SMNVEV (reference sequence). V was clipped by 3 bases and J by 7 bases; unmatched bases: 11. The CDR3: CASSFGQGVSFREKLFF. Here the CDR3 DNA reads TGTGCCAGCAGTTTTGGACAGGGGGTCTCGTTCCGTGAAAAACTGTTTTTT.

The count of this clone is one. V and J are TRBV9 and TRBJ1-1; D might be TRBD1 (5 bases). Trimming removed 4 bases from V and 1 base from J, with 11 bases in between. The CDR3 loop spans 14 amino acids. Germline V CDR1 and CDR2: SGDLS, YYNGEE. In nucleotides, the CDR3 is TGTGCCAGCAGCCTCTGGGGGGGGAACACTGAAGCTTTCTTT. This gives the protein CASSLWGGNTEAFF.

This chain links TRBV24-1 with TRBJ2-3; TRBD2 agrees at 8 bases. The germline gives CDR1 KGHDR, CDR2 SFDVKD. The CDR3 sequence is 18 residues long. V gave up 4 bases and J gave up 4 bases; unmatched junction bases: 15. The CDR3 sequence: CATSEPGGGKSAADTQYF. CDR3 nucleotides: TGTGCCACCAGTGAACCCGGGGGGGGAAAGTCGGCAGCAGATACGCAGTATTTT.

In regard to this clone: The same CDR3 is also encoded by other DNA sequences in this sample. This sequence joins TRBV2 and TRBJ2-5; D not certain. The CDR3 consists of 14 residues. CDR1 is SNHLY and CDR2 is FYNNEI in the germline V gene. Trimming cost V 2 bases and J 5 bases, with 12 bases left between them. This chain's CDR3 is CASSELLAKETQYF. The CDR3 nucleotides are TGTGCCAGCAGTGAATTGTTAGCAAAGGAGACCCAGTACTTC.

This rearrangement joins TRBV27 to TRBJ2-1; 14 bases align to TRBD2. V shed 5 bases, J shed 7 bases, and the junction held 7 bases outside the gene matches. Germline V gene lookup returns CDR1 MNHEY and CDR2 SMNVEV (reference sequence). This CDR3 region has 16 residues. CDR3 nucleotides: TGTGCCAGCAGTCCATCGACTAGCGGGGGGGCTAATGAGCAGTTCTTC. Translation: CASSPSTSGGANEQFF.

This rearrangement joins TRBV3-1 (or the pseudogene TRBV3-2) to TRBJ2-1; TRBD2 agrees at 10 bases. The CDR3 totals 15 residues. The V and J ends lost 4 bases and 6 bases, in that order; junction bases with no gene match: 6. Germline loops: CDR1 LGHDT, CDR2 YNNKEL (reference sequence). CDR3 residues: CASSLVAGGLNEQFF. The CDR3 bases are TGTGCCAGCAGCCTCGTAGCGGGAGGACTCAATGAGCAGTTCTTC.

CDR3 in DNA: TGTGCCAGCAGCTATGCCGGGAGTTTCTACAATGAGCAGTTCTTC. Residues: CASSYAGSFYNEQFF. The genes are TRBV3-1 (or the pseudogene TRBV3-2) and TRBJ2-1, with D maybe TRBD2 (6 bases). The V gene's germline CDR1 is LGHDT and CDR2 YNNKEL (reference sequence). This CDR3 is 15 amino acids long. The V end lost 5 bases, the J end lost 3 bases, and 14 bases lay between the germline ends.